This T cell receptor beta chain is drawn from a study of blood T cell repertoires in COVID-19. Trimming stripped 5 bases from V and 3 bases from J, with 11 bases between. CDR3 size: 13 residues. Per germline, CDR1 SGHAT and CDR2 FQNNGV. Per the original methods: Counts of nucleated cells, estimated from reference gene primer amplification, were obtained. Sequenced by immunoSEQ multiplex PCR; TCRdb stores in-frame clones only, minus some. V and J calls and clone size follow that table, whereas D and trimming were derived from the DNA. This table holds 70,000 to 95,000 clones, approximately 91% found once.

This chain joins TRBV11-2 and TRBJ2-7; tentative D call: TRBD1 (6 bases). The sequencing sample was made of peripheral blood. The clonotype originates from a man aged 45-65 years with COVID-19, enrolled during active disease. As DNA, the CDR3 is TGTGCCAGCAGCGAGGACAGATTCTACGAGCAGTACTTC. It is translated as CASSEDRFYEQYF. Combining the CDR3 with reference TRBV11-2 and TRBJ2-7 gives the whole variable domain EAGVAQSPRYKIIEKRQSVAFWCNPISGHATLYWYQQILGQGPKLLIQFQNNGVVDDSQLPKDRFSAERLKGVDSTLKIQPAKLEDSAVYLCASSEDRFYEQYFGPGTRLTVT.